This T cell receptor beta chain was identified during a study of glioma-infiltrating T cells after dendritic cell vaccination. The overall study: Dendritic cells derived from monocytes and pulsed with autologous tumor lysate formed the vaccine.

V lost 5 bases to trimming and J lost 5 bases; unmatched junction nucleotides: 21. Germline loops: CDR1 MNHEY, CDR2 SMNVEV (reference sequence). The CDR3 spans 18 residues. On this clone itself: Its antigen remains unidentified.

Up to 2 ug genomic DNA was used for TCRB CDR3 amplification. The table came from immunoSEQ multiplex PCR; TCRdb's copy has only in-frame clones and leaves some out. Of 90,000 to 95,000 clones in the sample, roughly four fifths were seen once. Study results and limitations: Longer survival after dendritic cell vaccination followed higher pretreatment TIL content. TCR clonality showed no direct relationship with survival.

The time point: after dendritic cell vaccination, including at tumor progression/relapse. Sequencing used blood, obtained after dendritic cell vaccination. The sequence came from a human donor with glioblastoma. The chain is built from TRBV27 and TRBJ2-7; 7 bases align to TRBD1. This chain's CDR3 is CASSAGVFRQGPKNEQYF. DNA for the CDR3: TGTGCCAGCAGTGCCGGCGTTTTTAGACAGGGCCCCAAGAACGAGCAGTACTTC.